The source of this T cell receptor (beta chain) is a study of Ad26.COV2.S vaccination and SARS-CoV-2 variants. Study-level information: The study gave Ad26.COV2.S intramuscularly, once or twice 56 days apart.

Treatment indicated: roughly 19 received Ad26.COV2.S at low or high dose, single or two shots; several received placebo; per-sample allocation not given. The samples were gathered on day 63 after the first injection of vaccine or placebo. This table comes from immunoSEQ multiplex PCR, and its TCRdb copy is limited to in-frame clones, with some not included. The sample holds roughly 380,000 clones, roughly 87% seen once. In germline, CDR1 is LNHDA, CDR2 SQIVND (reference sequence). The V gene lost 3 bases and the J gene lost 4 bases, with 12 bases spanning the gap. The length of the CDR3 is 14 residues.

The input for sequencing was peripheral blood, taken in a trial of Ad26.COV2.S vaccine versus placebo. The chain couples TRBV19 to TRBJ1-2, with unresolved D. The sequence derives from a person between 18 and 59 years old who received the Ad26.COV2.S COVID-19 vaccine or a placebo. The CDR3 region is CASSISEEAYGYTF. CDR3 nucleotides: TGTGCCAGTAGTATTAGCGAGGAAGCCTATGGCTACACCTTC.